Ten or more counts support the clone carrying this T cell receptor beta chain. The sample originates from a study of read filtering for tumor transcriptome and immune sequencing. About the study: The cohort had 17 men and some 13 women aged roughly 45 to 90, mean roughly 70 years.

Germline-derived CDR1 and CDR2 are LGHDT and YNNKEL (reference sequence). With V trimmed by 0 bases and J by 3 bases, 2 bases remained unmatched. This CDR3 spans 16 amino acids. From roughly 390 ng of RNA, a library with molecular barcoded alpha/delta and beta/gamma adaptors was made. TCRdb used MiXCR to reprocess the reads, holding one entry per CDR3 protein. Of more than 100,000 distinct CDR3 sequences in the sample, around 14% are singletons; the top ten hold 8.4%. The sequence was collected from a donor at least 40 years old with multiple myeloma. Sample: a population of CD138-negative cells sorted from bone marrow. The chain joins TRBV3-1 to TRBJ2-3, with 11 nucleotides matching TRBD2. Here the CDR3 DNA reads TGTGCCAGCAGCCAAGATGCTAGCGGGAGGACAGATACGCAGTATTTT. As protein: CASSQDASGRTDTQYF.